What follows are 10 T cell receptor beta chains derived from one specimen sequenced in a study of blood T cell repertoires in COVID-19. TCRdb keeps only in-frame clones here, not all; method: immunoSEQ multiplex PCR. Among approximately 240,000 clones listed, 75% to 90% were seen once. Sequencing input: peripheral blood. These receptors came from a woman aged 30 to 39 who had recovered from COVID-19.

The rearrangement joins TRBV15 to TRBJ1-1, with a weak D call TRBD1 (6 bases). Germline V lookup: CDR1 LNHNV, CDR2 YYDKDF (reference sequence). The CDR3 covers 13 residues. The V end lost 5 bases, the J end lost 5 bases, and 12 bases lay between the germline ends. The DNA for the CDR3 is TGTGCCACCAGCGCCCAGGGGTGGACTGAAGCTTTCTTT. Translated, it gives CATSAQGWTEAFF.

This chain links TRBV7-6 with TRBJ2-1; 8 nucleotides agree with TRBD2. This CDR3 is built from 14 residues. Germline V gene lookup returns CDR1 SGHVS and CDR2 FNYEAQ. V gave up 0 bases and J gave up 7 bases; unmatched junction bases: 2. The CDR3, as DNA: TGTGCCAGCAGCTTAGCGCCGGGGGGGAATGAGCAGTTCTTC. Its protein is CASSLAPGGNEQFF.

The chain recombines TRBV7-6 with TRBJ1-1, with D perhaps TRBD1 (6 bases). Germline CDR1 is SGHVS and CDR2 is FNYEAQ. The CDR3 is 15 amino acids. V lost 1 base to trimming and J lost 4 bases, with 13 bases between them. The CDR3 region is CASSLGAGVATEAFF. The CDR3 nucleotides read TGTGCCAGCAGCTTAGGCGCAGGGGTGGCCACTGAAGCTTTCTTT.

V gene TRBV6-5 combines with J gene TRBJ2-1; 9 positions match TRBD2. Trimming removed 5 bases from V and 4 bases from J; junction bases left unmatched: 6. This CDR3 spans 15 amino acids. The V gene's germline CDR1 is MNHEY and CDR2 SVGAGI. CDR3 residues: CASSTFAGGYNEQFF. The CDR3 coding sequence is TGTGCCAGCAGTACTTTTGCGGGGGGGTACAATGAGCAGTTCTTC.

CDR3 protein: CASSVEGDSRETQYF. DNA of the CDR3: TGTGCCAGCAGCGTAGAAGGGGACAGTAGGGAGACCCAGTACTTC. This sequence joins TRBV9 and TRBJ2-5, with 7 bases fitting TRBD1. J lost 5 bases, V lost 0 bases, and 7 bases had no gene match. CDR1 is SGDLS and CDR2 is YYNGEE in the germline V gene. The CDR3 is 15 residues long.

This clone showed up just once. The chain is built from TRBV6-5 and TRBJ2-7; 8 nucleotides align to TRBD1. Per germline, CDR1 MNHEY and CDR2 SVGAGI. The CDR3 has 14 residues. The V segment lost 8 bases and the J segment 7 bases; nucleotides outside the gene matches: 13. The CDR3 loop is CASETDRALGEQYF. The CDR3 coding sequence is TGTGCCAGCGAGACGGACAGGGCCCTGGGGGAGCAGTACTTC.

J is TRBJ2-3 and V is TRBV6-2 or TRBV6-3; D not resolved. The CDR3 loop spans 13 amino acids. CDR1 and CDR2 from the germline V gene are MNHEY and SVGEGT. V dropped 0 bases and J dropped 10 bases, with 11 bases sitting between them. Written as DNA, the CDR3 is TGTGCCAGCAGTTACTCGACGCAGGTAGCGCAGTATTTT. It codes for CASSYSTQVAQYF.

This clone was picked up one time. The rearrangement joins TRBV3-1 (or the pseudogene TRBV3-2) to TRBJ2-1; tentative D call: TRBD2 (6 bases). The CDR3 has 13 residues. Germline V gene lookup returns CDR1 LGHDT and CDR2 YNNKEL (reference sequence). V dropped 1 base and J dropped 11 bases, with 12 bases sitting between them. The CDR3 DNA reads TGTGCCAGCAGCCAAGTGAGTGGGACTCAGCAGTTCTTC. Amino acids: CASSQVSGTQQFF.

The chain joins TRBV30 to TRBJ2-7, with 9 nucleotides matching TRBD1. The CDR3 sequence is 14 residues long. V dropped 3 bases and J dropped 4; count of bases not matched to a gene: 7. Germline lookup yields CDR1 GTSNPN and CDR2 SVGIG (reference sequence). The DNA of the CDR3 is TGTGCCTGGAGCATAGGACAGGGGCAATACGAGCAGTACTTC. As protein: CAWSIGQGQYEQYF.

This clone was recorded once. The chain is built from TRBV7-2 and TRBJ2-7; 10 bases fit TRBD2. The length of the CDR3 is 16 residues. Germline CDR1 is SGHTA and CDR2 is FQGNSA. V lost 6 bases to trimming and J lost 2 bases; unmatched junction nucleotides: 10. CDR3 residues: CASSPDSGGLPYEQYF. The CDR3 DNA reads as TGTGCCAGCAGTCCTGATAGCGGGGGGCTACCCTACGAGCAGTACTTC.